This T cell receptor beta chain was recovered during a study of T-cell reconstitution after alpha-beta-depleted transplantation in children. This clonotype was seen ten or more times. As yet, its antigen is unknown. V shed 4 bases and J shed 4 bases, with 17 bases lying between them. The V gene's germline CDR1 is SGHTS and CDR2 YDEGEE. The CDR3 extends over 16 amino acids. Preparation of the TCRbeta library used unique molecular identifiers. TCRdb re-called the PCR reads through MiXCR, storing one row per CDR3 protein. Seen here are 700,000 to 950,000 distinct CDR3 sequences, 16% observed once, and the top ten hold under 6%. General study results and limits: Diversity and T-cell counts at one year after transplant derived mostly from new T cells.

J is TRBJ2-2 and V is TRBV5-8; D is unclear. The source is a male patient between 10 and 17 years old who had a stem cell transplant for acute lymphoblastic leukemia, so the T cells may come from the graft donor. Sequenced material: PBMCs, mostly from graft donor cells, taken 360 days after TCRalphabeta/CD19-depleted stem cell transplant. CDR3 bases: TGTGCCAGCAGCCAGGTTGGGTCTAGGCGCACCGGGGAGCTGTTTTTT. Translation: CASSQVGSRRTGELFF.